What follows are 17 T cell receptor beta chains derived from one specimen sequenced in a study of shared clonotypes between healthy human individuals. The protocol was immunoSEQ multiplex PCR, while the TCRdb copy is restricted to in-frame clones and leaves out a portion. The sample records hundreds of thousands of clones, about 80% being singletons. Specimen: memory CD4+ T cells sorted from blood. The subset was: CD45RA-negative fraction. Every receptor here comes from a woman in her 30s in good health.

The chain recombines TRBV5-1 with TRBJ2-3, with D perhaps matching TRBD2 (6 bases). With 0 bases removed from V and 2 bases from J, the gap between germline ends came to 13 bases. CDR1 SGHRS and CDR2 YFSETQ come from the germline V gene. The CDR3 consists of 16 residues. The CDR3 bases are TGCGCCAGCAGCTTGGAAGGGAGGCATGACACAGATACGCAGTATTTT. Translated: CASSLEGRHDTDTQYF.

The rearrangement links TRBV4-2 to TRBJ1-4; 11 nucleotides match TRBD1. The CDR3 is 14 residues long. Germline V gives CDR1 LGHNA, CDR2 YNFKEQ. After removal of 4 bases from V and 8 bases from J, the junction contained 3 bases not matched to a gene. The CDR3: CASSRTGGEEKLFF. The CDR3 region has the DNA TGTGCCAGCAGCCGGACAGGGGGCGAGGAAAAACTGTTTTTT.

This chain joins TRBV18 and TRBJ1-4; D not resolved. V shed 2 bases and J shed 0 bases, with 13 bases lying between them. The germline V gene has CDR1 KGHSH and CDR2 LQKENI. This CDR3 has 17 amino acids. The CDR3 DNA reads TGTGCCAGCTCACCAAGAGAGGTCGGCGCAACTAATGAAAAACTGTTTTTT. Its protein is CASSPREVGATNEKLFF.

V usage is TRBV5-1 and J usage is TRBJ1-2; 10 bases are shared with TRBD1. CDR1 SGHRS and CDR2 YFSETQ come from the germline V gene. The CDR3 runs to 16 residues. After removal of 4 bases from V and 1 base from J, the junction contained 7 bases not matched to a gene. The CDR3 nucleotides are TGCGCCAGCAGCCCGGGACAGGGGATTCTTAACTATGGCTACACCTTC. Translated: CASSPGQGILNYGYTF.

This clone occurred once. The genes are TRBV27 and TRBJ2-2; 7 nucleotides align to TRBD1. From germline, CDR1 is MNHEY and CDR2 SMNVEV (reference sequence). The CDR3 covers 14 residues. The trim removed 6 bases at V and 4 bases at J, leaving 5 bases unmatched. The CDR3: CASSTGVFTGELFF. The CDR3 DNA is TGTGCCAGCAGCACAGGGGTTTTCACCGGGGAGCTGTTTTTT.

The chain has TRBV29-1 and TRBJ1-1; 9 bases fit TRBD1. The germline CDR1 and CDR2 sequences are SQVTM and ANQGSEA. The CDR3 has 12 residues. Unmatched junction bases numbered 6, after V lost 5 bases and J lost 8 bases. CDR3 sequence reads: CSVTTGGGEAFF. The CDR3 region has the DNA TGCAGCGTTACAACAGGGGGCGGGGAAGCTTTCTTT.

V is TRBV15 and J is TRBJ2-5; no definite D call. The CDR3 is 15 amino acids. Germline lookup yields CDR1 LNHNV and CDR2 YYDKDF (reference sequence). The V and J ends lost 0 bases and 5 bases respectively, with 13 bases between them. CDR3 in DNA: TGTGCCACCAGCAGAGACCCCGGGTTCGCCGAGACCCAGTACTTC. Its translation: CATSRDPGFAETQYF.

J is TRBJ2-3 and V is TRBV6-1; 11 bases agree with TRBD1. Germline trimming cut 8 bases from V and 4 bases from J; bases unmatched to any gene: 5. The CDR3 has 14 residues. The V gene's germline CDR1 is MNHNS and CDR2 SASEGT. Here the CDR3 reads CASGDRGKADTQYF. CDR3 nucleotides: TGTGCCAGCGGGGACAGGGGGAAGGCAGATACGCAGTATTTT.

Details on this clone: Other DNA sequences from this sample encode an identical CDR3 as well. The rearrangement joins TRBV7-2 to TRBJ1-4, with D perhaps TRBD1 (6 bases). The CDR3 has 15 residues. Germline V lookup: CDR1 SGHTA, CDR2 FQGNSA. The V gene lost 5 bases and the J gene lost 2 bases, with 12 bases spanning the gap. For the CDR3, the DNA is TGTGCCAGCAGCCGGTCGGGGGCGACTAATGAAAAACTGTTTTTT. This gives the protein CASSRSGATNEKLFF.

The CDR3 sequence: CASSEAQLGRNTEAFF. CDR3 DNA: TGCGCCAGCAGTGAGGCCCAGCTTGGGCGGAACACTGAAGCTTTCTTT. This chain joins TRBV10-1 and TRBJ1-1; no firm D call. Germline V gene sequence: CDR1 WNHNN, CDR2 SYGVQD (reference sequence). With 2 bases removed from V and 1 base from J, the gap between germline ends came to 14 bases. The CDR3 is 16 amino acids.

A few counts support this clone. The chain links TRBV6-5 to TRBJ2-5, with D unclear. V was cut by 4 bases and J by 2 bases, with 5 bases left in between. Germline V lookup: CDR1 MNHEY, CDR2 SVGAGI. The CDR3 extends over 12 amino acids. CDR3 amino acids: CASSFRQETQYF. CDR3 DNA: TGTGCCAGCAGTTTCCGGCAAGAGACCCAGTACTTC.

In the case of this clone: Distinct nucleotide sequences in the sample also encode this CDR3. CDR3 sequence (DNA): TGCGCCAGCAGCTTAGGGCAGGGGGGACTAGAGACCCAGTACTTC. Amino acid sequence: CASSLGQGGLETQYF. The rearrangement uses TRBV5-1 and TRBJ2-5; tentatively, D is TRBD1 (7 bases). The CDR3 totals 15 residues. CDR1 is SGHRS and CDR2 is YFSETQ in the germline V gene. V was shortened by 2 bases and J by 4 bases, with 15 bases between the two germline ends.

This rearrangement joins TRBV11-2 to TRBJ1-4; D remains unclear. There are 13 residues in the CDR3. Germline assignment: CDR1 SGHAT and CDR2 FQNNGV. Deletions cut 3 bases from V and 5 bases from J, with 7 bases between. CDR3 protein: CASSLGINEKLFF. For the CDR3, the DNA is TGTGCCAGCAGCTTGGGGATCAATGAAAAACTGTTTTTT.

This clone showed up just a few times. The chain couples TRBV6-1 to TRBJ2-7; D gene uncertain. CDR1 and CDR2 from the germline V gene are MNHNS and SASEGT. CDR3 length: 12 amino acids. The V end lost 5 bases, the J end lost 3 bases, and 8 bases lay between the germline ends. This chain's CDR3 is CASSTPGYEQYF. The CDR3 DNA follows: TGTGCCAGCAGTACCCCGGGCTACGAGCAGTACTTC.

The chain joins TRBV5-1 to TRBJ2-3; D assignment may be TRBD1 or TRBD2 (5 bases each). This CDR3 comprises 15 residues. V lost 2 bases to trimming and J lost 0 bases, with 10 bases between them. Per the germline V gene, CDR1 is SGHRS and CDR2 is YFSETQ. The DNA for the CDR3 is TGCGCCAGCAGCTTATCCGGGGCTAGCACAGATACGCAGTATTTT. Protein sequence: CASSLSGASTDTQYF. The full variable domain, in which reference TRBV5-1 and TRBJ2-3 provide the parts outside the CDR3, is KAGVTQTPRYLIKTRGQQVTLSCSPISGHRSVSWYQQTPGQGLQFLFEYFSETQRNKGNFPGRFSGRQFSNSRSEMNVSTLELGDSALYLCASSLSGASTDTQYFGPGTRLTVL.

The CDR3 loop is CASNLIDGNYGYTF. CDR3 nucleotides: TGCGCCAGCAACCTTATCGACGGCAACTATGGCTACACCTTC. This sequence joins TRBV5-1 and TRBJ1-2; D is unclear. With 6 bases removed from V and 2 bases from J, the gap between germline ends came to 14 bases. Germline CDR1 is SGHRS and CDR2 is YFSETQ. The CDR3 consists of 14 residues.

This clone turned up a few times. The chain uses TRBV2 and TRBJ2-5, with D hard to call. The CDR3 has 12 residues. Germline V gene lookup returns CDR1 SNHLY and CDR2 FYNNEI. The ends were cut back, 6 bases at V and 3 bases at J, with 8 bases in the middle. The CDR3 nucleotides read TGTGCCAGCAGAAAGGCGGAAGAGACCCAGTACTTC. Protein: CASRKAEETQYF.